This T cell receptor (beta chain) was recovered during a study of shared clonotypes between healthy human individuals. Study-wide findings and caveats: The sampled material consisted only of blood, and tissue repertoires are likely to differ. The study found roughly 5% of naive CD4 clonotypes shared across a handful of donors.

A note on this clone: Its antigen is not identified.

Positive CCR7 selection of CD45RO-negative cells yielded the naive CD8 cells, and terminally differentiated effector memory CD45RA+ cells were excluded. Sequencing used immunoSEQ multiplex PCR; TCRdb keeps in-frame clones, though not all of them. The table lists around 2,000,000 clones, about 95% of them singletons, with 0.85% to 1.2% in the top ten. The sequenced sample consisted of naive CD8+ T cells sorted from blood. The sequence derives from a man aged 18 to 30 in good health.

The CDR3 DNA follows: TGTGCCAGCAGTGTCTACAGAAGCAATCAGCCCCAGCATTTT. It translates to CASSVYRSNQPQHF. V gene TRBV2 combines with J gene TRBJ1-5; D is uncertain. Germline V lookup: CDR1 SNHLY, CDR2 FYNNEI. With 4 bases removed from V and 1 base from J, the gap between germline ends came to 8 bases. CDR3 length: 14 residues.